A selection of T cell receptor beta chains follows, all from one sample in a study of OX40 agonist ivuxolimab in advanced cancers. Profiling relied on immunoSEQ multiplex PCR, and the TCRdb table lists in-frame clones only, not all of them. The sample records around 110,000 clones, just under 95% being singletons. Sequences were derived from CD4+ or CD8+ T cells sorted from blood, sampled in a trial of the OX40 agonist ivuxolimab. These receptors all stem from an adult with an advanced solid tumor such as melanoma, head and neck, liver or kidney cancer. The CDR3 runs from the conserved cysteine through the conserved F or W. Each record gives: D gene, J gene, clone size, V gene, CDR3 protein, CDR3 DNA. D genes are given only for firm matches. A row's size may be missing; if present it is once, few, many or a size class.

d_gene: .; j_gene: TRBJ2-7; abundance: .; v_gene: TRBV5-1; CDR3aa: CASSLDGSRLDEQYF; CDR3nt: TGCGCCAGCAGCTTGGACGGGAGTCGGCTGGACGAGCAGTACTTC
d_gene: .; j_gene: TRBJ2-7; abundance: .; v_gene: TRBV7-6; CDR3aa: CASSSFFAGSNEQYF; CDR3nt: TGTGCCAGCAGCTCCTTCTTTGCGGGGTCGAACGAGCAGTACTTC
d_gene: .; j_gene: TRBJ2-7; abundance: .; v_gene: TRBV5-4; CDR3aa: CASSLATRSSYEQYF; CDR3nt: TGTGCCAGCAGCTTAGCAACTCGTAGCTCCTACGAGCAGTACTTC
d_gene: .; j_gene: TRBJ1-6; abundance: .; v_gene: TRBV28; CDR3aa: CASSQSRKGVSPLHF; CDR3nt: TGTGCCAGCAGTCAGTCCAGGAAGGGGGTTTCACCCCTCCACTTT
d_gene: .; j_gene: TRBJ1-6; abundance: .; v_gene: TRBV7-9; CDR3aa: CASSLGQENSPLHF; CDR3nt: TGTGCCAGCAGCTTAGGACAGGAAAATTCACCCCTCCACTTT
d_gene: .; j_gene: TRBJ2-7; abundance: .; v_gene: TRBV28; CDR3aa: CASSPLRGYYEQYF; CDR3nt: TGTGCCAGCAGTCCTCTAAGGGGATACTACGAGCAGTACTTC
d_gene: .; j_gene: TRBJ2-2; abundance: .; v_gene: TRBV7-2; CDR3aa: CASRKEMSTGELFF; CDR3nt: TGTGCCAGCAGGAAGGAAATGTCAACCGGGGAGCTGTTTTTT
d_gene: TRBD2; j_gene: TRBJ2-3; abundance: .; v_gene: TRBV29-1; CDR3aa: CSVELAGATDTQYF; CDR3nt: TGCAGCGTTGAACTAGCGGGGGCCACAGATACGCAGTATTTT
d_gene: .; j_gene: TRBJ2-5; abundance: .; v_gene: TRBV10-3; CDR3aa: CAISVDGGEKTQYF; CDR3nt: TGTGCCATCAGTGTGGACGGAGGCGAGAAGACCCAGTACTTC
d_gene: .; j_gene: TRBJ2-2; abundance: .; v_gene: TRBV9; CDR3aa: CASSLVSAGKAGELFF; CDR3nt: TGTGCCAGCAGCCTTGTTTCGGCGGGGAAAGCCGGGGAGCTGTTTTTT
d_gene: TRBD2; j_gene: TRBJ2-5; abundance: .; v_gene: TRBV5-4; CDR3aa: CASSLGLGRAEETQYF; CDR3nt: TGTGCCAGCAGCTTGGGTCTCGGGAGGGCCGAAGAGACCCAGTACTTC
d_gene: .; j_gene: TRBJ2-2; abundance: .; v_gene: TRBV7-9; CDR3aa: CASSLEVSTGELFF; CDR3nt: TGTGCCAGCAGCTTAGAAGTGAGCACCGGGGAGCTGTTTTTT
d_gene: .; j_gene: TRBJ1-2; abundance: few; v_gene: TRBV19; CDR3aa: CASSMSQGIGYGYTF; CDR3nt: TGTGCCAGTAGTATGTCGCAGGGGATTGGGTATGGCTACACCTTC
d_gene: .; j_gene: TRBJ2-6; abundance: .; v_gene: TRBV27; CDR3aa: CASSRSQGFGANVLTF; CDR3nt: TGTGCCAGCAGTCGATCTCAGGGGTTTGGGGCCAACGTCCTGACTTTC
d_gene: .; j_gene: TRBJ2-5; abundance: .; v_gene: TRBV14; CDR3aa: CASSQVQETQYF; CDR3nt: TGTGCCAGCAGCCAAGTCCAAGAGACCCAGTACTTC
d_gene: .; j_gene: TRBJ2-7; abundance: .; v_gene: TRBV23-1; CDR3aa: CASSQRDTFYEQYF; CDR3nt: TGCGCCAGCAGTCAACGGGACACCTTCTACGAGCAGTACTTC
d_gene: .; j_gene: TRBJ2-7; abundance: .; v_gene: TRBV11-2; CDR3aa: CASSLDHRYEQYF; CDR3nt: TGTGCCAGCAGCTTAGATCACAGGTACGAGCAGTACTTC
d_gene: .; j_gene: TRBJ2-1; abundance: few; v_gene: TRBV4-3; CDR3aa: CASSQVTFGDEQFF; CDR3nt: TGCGCCAGCAGCCAAGTTACTTTCGGGGATGAGCAGTTCTTC
d_gene: TRBD1; j_gene: TRBJ1-4; abundance: .; v_gene: TRBV25-1; CDR3aa: CASSVGQGGEKLFF; CDR3nt: TGTGCCAGCAGTGTGGGACAGGGGGGTGAAAAACTGTTTTTT
d_gene: .; j_gene: TRBJ1-2; abundance: few; v_gene: TRBV4-2; CDR3aa: CASRGGKGQNGYTF; CDR3nt: TGTGCCAGCAGAGGGGGTAAGGGCCAGAATGGCTACACCTTC
d_gene: .; j_gene: TRBJ2-1; abundance: .; v_gene: TRBV7-2; CDR3aa: CASSPTPGTLYNEQFF; CDR3nt: TGTGCCAGCAGCCCCACTCCCGGGACTTTATACAATGAGCAGTTCTTC
d_gene: .; j_gene: TRBJ2-7; abundance: .; v_gene: TRBV2; CDR3aa: CASSSSYEQYF; CDR3nt: TGTGCCAGCTCCAGCTCCTACGAGCAGTACTTC
d_gene: .; j_gene: TRBJ1-3; abundance: .; v_gene: TRBV11-3; CDR3aa: CASSSSGTPGSGNTIYF; CDR3nt: TGTGCCAGCAGCTCGTCCGGGACACCGGGCTCTGGAAACACCATATATTTT
d_gene: .; j_gene: TRBJ1-3; abundance: .; v_gene: TRBV11-2; CDR3aa: CASSLTDTTGNTIYF; CDR3nt: TGTGCCAGCAGCCTAACGGACACAACTGGAAACACCATATATTTT
d_gene: TRBD1; j_gene: TRBJ1-3; abundance: .; v_gene: TRBV18; CDR3aa: CASSPDRGIGNTIYF; CDR3nt: TGTGCCAGCTCACCAGACAGGGGAATCGGAAACACCATATATTTT
d_gene: .; j_gene: TRBJ2-5; abundance: .; v_gene: TRBV7-9; CDR3aa: CASSSWENWLETQYF; CDR3nt: TGTGCCAGCAGCTCCTGGGAGAACTGGTTGGAGACCCAGTACTTC
d_gene: TRBD2; j_gene: TRBJ2-2; abundance: .; v_gene: TRBV5-4; CDR3aa: CASSLGLATGELFF; CDR3nt: TGTGCCAGCAGCTTGGGACTAGCTACCGGGGAGCTGTTTTTT
d_gene: .; j_gene: TRBJ2-5; abundance: .; v_gene: TRBV7-2; CDR3aa: CASSPKETQYF; CDR3nt: TGTGCCAGCAGCCCTAAGGAGACCCAGTACTTC
d_gene: TRBD1; j_gene: TRBJ2-7; abundance: .; v_gene: TRBV5-1; CDR3aa: CASSSGTGYYEQYF; CDR3nt: TGCGCCAGCAGCTCCGGGACAGGCTATTACGAGCAGTACTTC
d_gene: TRBD1; j_gene: TRBJ1-5; abundance: .; v_gene: TRBV7-3; CDR3aa: CASGRSGTGDQPQHF; CDR3nt: TGTGCCAGCGGACGTTCCGGGACAGGGGATCAGCCCCAGCATTTT
d_gene: .; j_gene: TRBJ1-1; abundance: .; v_gene: TRBV5-4; CDR3aa: CASSPGPPAFTEAFF; CDR3nt: TGTGCCAGCAGCCCGGGGCCGCCAGCGTTCACTGAAGCTTTCTTT
d_gene: .; j_gene: TRBJ1-1; abundance: .; v_gene: TRBV7-2; CDR3aa: CASSLDWGRANTEAFF; CDR3nt: TGTGCCAGCAGCTTAGATTGGGGCAGGGCGAACACTGAAGCTTTCTTT
d_gene: TRBD2; j_gene: TRBJ2-1; abundance: .; v_gene: TRBV7-2; CDR3aa: CASSSLAGALRNEQFF; CDR3nt: TGTGCCAGCAGCTCCCTGGCGGGAGCCCTCAGGAATGAGCAGTTCTTC
d_gene: .; j_gene: TRBJ1-5; abundance: .; v_gene: TRBV18; CDR3aa: CASSLGTGDQPQHF; CDR3nt: TGTGCCAGCTCACTTGGGACGGGAGATCAGCCCCAGCATTTT
d_gene: .; j_gene: TRBJ2-3; abundance: .; v_gene: TRBV9; CDR3aa: CASSVRGSTDTQYF; CDR3nt: TGTGCCAGCAGCGTTAGGGGGAGCACAGATACGCAGTATTTT
d_gene: .; j_gene: TRBJ2-6; abundance: .; v_gene: TRBV13; CDR3aa: CASSSLLDGALSSGANVLTF; CDR3nt: TGTGCCAGCAGCTCCCTTTTGGACGGGGCCCTTAGCTCTGGGGCCAACGTCCTGACTTTC
d_gene: .; j_gene: TRBJ1-5; abundance: .; v_gene: TRBV4-1; CDR3aa: CASSQDGGQPQHF; CDR3nt: TGCGCCAGCAGCCAAGACGGGGGTCAGCCCCAGCATTTT
d_gene: TRBD1; j_gene: TRBJ2-2; abundance: .; v_gene: TRBV11-2; CDR3aa: CASSLPTGAQELFF; CDR3nt: TGTGCCAGCAGCTTGCCGACAGGGGCTCAGGAGCTGTTTTTT
d_gene: TRBD2; j_gene: TRBJ2-7; abundance: .; v_gene: TRBV14; CDR3aa: CASSQARGGFDEQYF; CDR3nt: TGTGCCAGCAGCCAAGCGCGGGGGGGCTTCGACGAGCAGTACTTC
d_gene: .; j_gene: TRBJ2-7; abundance: .; v_gene: TRBV10-2; CDR3aa: CASSDTDRYYEQYF; CDR3nt: TGCGCCAGCAGTGATACGGACAGATACTACGAGCAGTACTTC
d_gene: .; j_gene: TRBJ1-2; abundance: once; v_gene: TRBV18; CDR3aa: CASSLSGGNGYTF; CDR3nt: TGTGCCAGCTCACTAAGCGGGGGAAACGGCTACACCTTC
d_gene: .; j_gene: TRBJ1-5; abundance: .; v_gene: TRBV5-1; CDR3aa: CASSFATGQPQHF; CDR3nt: TGCGCCAGCAGCTTCGCTACGGGCCAGCCCCAGCATTTT
d_gene: TRBD2; j_gene: TRBJ2-7; abundance: .; v_gene: TRBV11-2; CDR3aa: CASSLEAGGSYEQYF; CDR3nt: TGTGCCAGCAGCTTAGAGGCGGGAGGGAGCTACGAGCAGTACTTC
d_gene: .; j_gene: TRBJ2-1; abundance: .; v_gene: TRBV7-9; CDR3aa: CASSPGIPGEQFF; CDR3nt: TGTGCCAGCAGCCCCGGAATCCCGGGAGAGCAGTTCTTC
d_gene: TRBD2; j_gene: TRBJ2-7; abundance: once; v_gene: TRBV6-1; CDR3aa: CASSVGTSVYEQYF; CDR3nt: TGTGCCAGCAGTGTCGGGACTAGCGTCTACGAGCAGTACTTC
d_gene: TRBD1; j_gene: TRBJ1-5; abundance: .; v_gene: TRBV7-2; CDR3aa: CASSSIGGGNQPQHF; CDR3nt: TGTGCCAGCAGCTCGATAGGGGGCGGCAATCAGCCCCAGCATTTT
d_gene: .; j_gene: TRBJ1-6; abundance: .; v_gene: TRBV27; CDR3aa: CASSLSYNSPLHF; CDR3nt: TGTGCCAGCAGTCTCTCCTATAATTCACCCCTCCACTTT
d_gene: .; j_gene: TRBJ2-5; abundance: .; v_gene: TRBV27; CDR3aa: CASSSFSTLQETQYF; CDR3nt: TGTGCCAGCAGTTCCTTTTCTACCTTACAAGAGACCCAGTACTTC
d_gene: .; j_gene: TRBJ2-7; abundance: once; v_gene: TRBV20-1; CDR3aa: CSVQVWEQYF; CDR3nt: TGCAGTGTCCAGGTGTGGGAGCAGTACTTC
d_gene: TRBD1; j_gene: TRBJ2-4; abundance: .; v_gene: TRBV7-7; CDR3aa: CASSSQGAVSKNIQYF; CDR3nt: TGTGCCAGCAGCTCGCAGGGGGCTGTGTCCAAAAACATTCAGTACTTC
d_gene: TRBD1; j_gene: TRBJ1-2; abundance: .; v_gene: TRBV28; CDR3aa: CASGIQGAGGYTF; CDR3nt: TGTGCCAGCGGGATACAGGGGGCTGGAGGCTACACCTTC
d_gene: TRBD2; j_gene: TRBJ2-3; abundance: .; v_gene: TRBV6-6; CDR3aa: CASKREGTDTQYF; CDR3nt: TGTGCCAGCAAACGGGAGGGCACAGATACGCAGTATTTT
d_gene: TRBD2; j_gene: TRBJ2-3; abundance: .; v_gene: TRBV29-1; CDR3aa: CSVETSGGADTQYF; CDR3nt: TGCAGCGTTGAAACTAGCGGGGGGGCGGATACGCAGTATTTT
d_gene: TRBD2; j_gene: TRBJ2-2; abundance: .; v_gene: TRBV28; CDR3aa: CASSLSAGGAGELFF; CDR3nt: TGTGCCAGCAGTTTATCGGCGGGAGGTGCCGGGGAGCTGTTTTTT
d_gene: .; j_gene: TRBJ1-5; abundance: .; v_gene: TRBV2; CDR3aa: CAKKLQGGNQPQHF; CDR3nt: TGTGCCAAGAAGTTACAGGGCGGCAATCAGCCCCAGCATTTT
d_gene: .; j_gene: TRBJ2-6; abundance: .; v_gene: TRBV5-6; CDR3aa: CASAPLRTGANVLTF; CDR3nt: TGTGCCAGCGCACCCCTCAGGACTGGGGCCAACGTCCTGACTTTC
d_gene: TRBD2; j_gene: TRBJ2-3; abundance: .; v_gene: TRBV27; CDR3aa: CASSDSFSGSFSDTQYF; CDR3nt: TGTGCCAGCAGCGATTCTTTTAGCGGGAGTTTCTCAGATACGCAGTATTTT
d_gene: TRBD2; j_gene: TRBJ2-3; abundance: .; v_gene: TRBV7-9; CDR3aa: CASSGNLGSGSGDTQYF; CDR3nt: TGTGCCAGCAGCGGGAATCTGGGTAGCGGGAGTGGAGATACGCAGTATTTT